The next 4 T cell receptor beta chains were all read from a single sample in a study of blood T cells in healthy people across ages. The authors ran a second PCR of roughly 6 to 12 cycles using a sample-barcoded 5' primer and a J-beta primer mix. One entry per CDR3 protein results from TCRdb running MiXCR on the 5' RACE reads. The data hold approximately 700,000 distinct CDR3 sequences, with about a third observed a single time. Sequencing was performed on blood. The receptors come from a woman older than 75 in good health.

The gene calls are TRBV20-1 and TRBJ1-2, with D perhaps matching TRBD1 (6 bases). This CDR3 has 12 amino acids. V was cut by 6 bases and J by 7 bases, with 15 bases left in between. Germline lookup yields CDR1 DFQATT and CDR2 SNEGSKA (reference sequence). DNA of the CDR3: TGCAGTGCCGGAGGGGGGGGCGGTGGCTACACCTTC. It specifies CSAGGGGGGYTF.

This clonotype has a count of ten or more. This chain connects TRBV9 to TRBJ2-5; D is possibly TRBD2 (5 bases). This CDR3 spans 15 amino acids. With 4 bases removed from V and 2 bases from J, the gap between germline ends came to 15 bases. CDR1 SGDLS and CDR2 YYNGEE come from the germline V gene. CDR3 residues: CASSPHTRGQETQYF. Here the CDR3 DNA reads TGTGCCAGCAGCCCCCACACCCGGGGTCAAGAGACCCAGTACTTC.

The chain carries TRBV12-3 or TRBV12-4 and TRBJ2-1; D is ambiguous. CDR3 size: 14 residues. V was cut by 5 bases and J by 4 bases, with 12 bases left in between. Here the CDR3 DNA reads TGTGCCAGCAGTCCTGTAGGGCTGTACAATGAGCAGTTCTTC. Residues: CASSPVGLYNEQFF.

This clonotype was seen ten or more times. The chain recombines TRBV29-1 with TRBJ1-2; a weak D match, TRBD1 (5 bases). Per the germline V gene, CDR1 is SQVTM and CDR2 is ANQGSEA. The ends were cut back, 0 bases at V and 4 bases at J, with 18 bases in the middle. This CDR3 has 16 amino acids. As DNA, the CDR3 is TGCAGCGTTGAAGATCGGGTCAGGGCATCGACCTATGGCTACACCTTC. Translation: CSVEDRVRASTYGYTF.